This TCR beta chain was recovered during a study of shared clonotypes between healthy human individuals. Profiled with immunoSEQ multiplex PCR; TCRdb holds only in-frame clones, not every one. This table has about 1.5 million clones, roughly 98% appearing once. The CDR3 extends over 15 amino acids. Between the trimmed V and J ends, which lost 0 bases and 3 bases, there was a span of 12 bases. Germline CDR1 and CDR2: ENHRY and SYGVKD. This sequence joins TRBV10-3 and TRBJ2-7; D remains ambiguous. The clonotype was recovered from a man aged 25 to 40 in good health. Sequenced: naive CD4+ T cells sorted from blood. Subset meaning: CD45RA+ positively selected. This CDR3 reads CAISESIAGYYEQYF. The CDR3 region has the DNA TGTGCCATCAGTGAGTCGATTGCAGGCTACTACGAGCAGTACTTC.